These 13 T cell receptor beta chains came from one sample sequenced in a study of cytomegalovirus exposure and HLA in healthy donors. Researchers ran the PCR with 60 Vbeta and 13 Jbeta primers. Clones were sequenced by immunoSEQ multiplex PCR, and TCRdb holds only the in-frame ones, with some missing. The sample lists 100,000 to 150,000 clones; about three quarters were seen once. Material for sequencing was PBMCs. These receptors were collected from a man aged 25-45 years in good health and CMV-seronegative.

CDR3 in amino acids: CASSRGGQNNEQFF. The CDR3 nucleotides read TGCGCCAGCAGCCGAGGCGGACAGAACAATGAGCAGTTCTTC. V and J are TRBV5-1 and TRBJ2-1; tentatively, D is TRBD1 (6 bases). With 4 bases removed from V and 5 bases from J, the gap between germline ends came to 13 bases. This CDR3 has 14 residues. Germline V gene data show CDR1 as SGHRS and CDR2 as YFSETQ. Full variable domain (rest looked up from reference TRBV5-1 and TRBJ2-1): KAGVTQTPRYLIKTRGQQVTLSCSPISGHRSVSWYQQTPGQGLQFLFEYFSETQRNKGNFPGRFSGRQFSNSRSEMNVSTLELGDSALYLCASSRGGQNNEQFFGPGTRLTVL.

The V and J genes are TRBV28 and TRBJ1-4; 8 nucleotides agree with TRBD1. The trim removed 5 bases at V and 4 bases at J, leaving 9 bases unmatched. The CDR3 covers 16 residues. Per germline, CDR1 MDHEN and CDR2 SYDVKM. The CDR3 DNA is TGTGCCAGCAGTCCGACAGGGGTACGGGGTAATGAAAAACTGTTTTTT. Protein product: CASSPTGVRGNEKLFF.

The chain recombines TRBV9 with TRBJ2-7; D possibly corresponds to TRBD2 (7 bases). The V end lost 0 bases, the J end lost 5 bases, and 9 bases lay between the germline ends. The CDR3 extends over 13 amino acids. Germline assignment: CDR1 SGDLS and CDR2 YYNGEE. As DNA, the CDR3 is TGTGCCAGCAGCGTAGCGGGGGGCGACGAGCAGTACTTC. This gives the protein CASSVAGGDEQYF.

The V gene is TRBV18, the J gene TRBJ2-7, with a tentative D call TRBD2 (7 bases). Trimming took off 6 bases at V and 5 bases at J, with 20 bases between the two ends. Germline V CDR1 and CDR2: KGHSH, LQKENI. The CDR3 is 15 amino acids. The CDR3 DNA sequence: TGTGCCAGCTCGCCTCCCGGGGGGCGCCGGAACGAGCAGTACTTC. Protein sequence: CASSPPGGRRNEQYF.

V usage is TRBV7-8 and J usage is TRBJ2-4, with D uncertain. V was pared by 5 bases and J by 3 bases, with 2 bases between. The germline CDR1 and CDR2 sequences are SGHVS and FQNEAQ. The CDR3 loop spans 11 amino acids. CDR3 residues: CASSLKNIQYF. The CDR3 DNA is TGTGCCAGCAGCCTCAAAAACATTCAGTACTTC.

This clone was recorded once. Other nucleotide sequences from this sample produce the same CDR3. This chain joins TRBV18 and TRBJ1-2; TRBD1 might be the D (5 bases). The CDR3 is 15 amino acids. Germline CDR1 and CDR2: KGHSH and LQKENI. V shed 2 bases and J shed 4 bases, with 14 bases lying between them. The CDR3 region is CASSPASGWGYGYTF. CDR3 sequence (DNA): TGTGCCAGCTCACCAGCCTCAGGGTGGGGCTATGGCTACACCTTC.

The chain uses TRBV9 and TRBJ1-2; the D gene is possibly TRBD1 (5 bases). Trimming removed 3 bases at V and 13 bases at J, with 25 bases between. Germline V CDR1 and CDR2: SGDLS, YYNGEE. The CDR3 has 15 amino acids. The CDR3 reads CASSASLLGAGSITF. CDR3 DNA sequence: TGTGCCAGCAGCGCCTCCCTTCTTGGGGCAGGGTCCATCACCTTC.

The chain uses TRBV7-6 and TRBJ2-7; 7 positions match TRBD1. The germline V gene has CDR1 SGHVS and CDR2 FNYEAQ. The CDR3 runs to 15 residues. Trimming removed 4 bases from V and 2 bases from J; junction bases left unmatched: 8. The CDR3 nucleotides read TGTGCCAGCAGCTCGACAGGGACCCCAACCTACGAGCAGTACTTC. Translation: CASSSTGTPTYEQYF.

The DNA of the CDR3 is TGTGCCAGCAGTTACCTAGCGGGGGACACAGATACGCAGTATTTT. It encodes CASSYLAGDTDTQYF. This chain uses TRBV6-4 with TRBJ2-3, with 10 positions matching TRBD2. Germline CDR1 and CDR2: MRHNA and SNTAGT. This CDR3 comprises 15 residues. V lost 5 bases, J lost 2 bases, and 4 bases stayed unmatched.

The chain employs TRBV10-2 and TRBJ2-1; 8 positions agree with TRBD2. V gave up 8 bases and J gave up 2 bases; unmatched junction bases: 14. From germline, CDR1 is WSHSY and CDR2 SAAADI. The CDR3 consists of 17 residues. The CDR3 coding sequence is TGCGCCAGCTCCGGCGGCGGGCGGGGGGCTACCTACAATGAGCAGTTCTTC. It specifies CASSGGGRGATYNEQFF.

This sequence joins TRBV7-3 and TRBJ2-5, with 7 bases aligning to TRBD1. The CDR3 extends over 15 amino acids. Germline V gives CDR1 SGHTA, CDR2 FQGTGA. V was pared by 3 bases and J by 7 bases, with 11 bases of the junction left unmatched. Written as DNA, the CDR3 is TGTGCCAGCAGCTTTTTAGGGGACAGCTTGGGGACCCAGTACTTC. Protein: CASSFLGDSLGTQYF.

The chain recombines TRBV30 with TRBJ1-4, with 8 bases that match TRBD1. Germline V gives CDR1 GTSNPN, CDR2 SVGIG (reference sequence). This CDR3 region has 15 residues. V lost 1 base to trimming and J lost 5 bases; unmatched junction nucleotides: 6. The CDR3 sequence: CAWSEWDRLNEKLFF. The CDR3 nucleotides are TGTGCCTGGAGTGAGTGGGACAGGCTAAATGAAAAACTGTTTTTT. The full variable domain, rest sourced from reference TRBV30 and TRBJ1-4, is SQTIHQWPATLVQPVGSPLSLECTVEGTSNPNLYWYRQAAGRGLQLLFYSVGIGQISSEVPQNLSASRPQDRQFILSSKKLLLSDSGFYLCAWSEWDRLNEKLFFGSGTQLSVL.

This clone was observed a handful of times. The genes are TRBV5-1 and TRBJ1-2; perhaps TRBD1 as D (6 bases). Germline assignment: CDR1 SGHRS and CDR2 YFSETQ. V gave up 7 bases and J gave up 4 bases, with 17 bases separating them. This CDR3 is 14 amino acids long. The CDR3 DNA is TGCGCCAGCTCCCTATCCGGGGGGGCCTATGGCTACACCTTC. Protein: CASSLSGGAYGYTF.